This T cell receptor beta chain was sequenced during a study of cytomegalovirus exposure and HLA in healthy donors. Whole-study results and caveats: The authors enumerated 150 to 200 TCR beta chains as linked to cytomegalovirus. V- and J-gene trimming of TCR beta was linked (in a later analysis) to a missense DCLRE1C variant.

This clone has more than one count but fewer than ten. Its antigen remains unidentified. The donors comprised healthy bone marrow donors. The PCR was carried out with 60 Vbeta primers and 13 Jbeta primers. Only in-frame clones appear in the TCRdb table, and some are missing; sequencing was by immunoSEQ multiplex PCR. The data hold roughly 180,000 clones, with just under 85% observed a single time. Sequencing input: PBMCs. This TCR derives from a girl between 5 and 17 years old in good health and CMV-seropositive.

The chain's CDR3 is CASSVGGANEKLFF. CDR3 in DNA: TGTGCCAGCAGTGTCGGGGGGGCTAATGAAAAACTGTTTTTT. The rearrangement links TRBV2 to TRBJ1-4, with D perhaps matching TRBD1 (5 bases). CDR3 length: 14 amino acids. Germline lookup yields CDR1 SNHLY and CDR2 FYNNEI. V lost 4 bases to trimming and J lost 3 bases, with 9 bases between them.